A single sample is the source of the 18 T cell receptor beta chains below, sequenced in a study of cytomegalovirus exposure and HLA in healthy donors. Vbeta (60) and Jbeta (13) primers were used in the PCR. The table came from immunoSEQ multiplex PCR; TCRdb's copy has only in-frame clones and leaves some out. The sample records 170,000 or so clones, over 65% being singletons. The specimen was PBMCs. The receptors here all came from a woman younger than 45 in good health and CMV-seropositive.

Points on this clone: The same CDR3 is also encoded by other DNA sequences in this sample. This sequence joins TRBV30 and TRBJ1-5; D possibly corresponds to TRBD1 (6 bases). Trimming removed 4 bases from V and 3 bases from J, with 10 bases in between. The CDR3 loop spans 13 amino acids. Germline V gives CDR1 GTSNPN, CDR2 SVGIG (reference sequence). The CDR3 loop is CAWTGGANQPQHF. The CDR3 DNA sequence: TGTGCCTGGACTGGGGGGGCCAATCAGCCCCAGCATTTT.

In its sample, this clone was seen a few times. The V and J genes are TRBV18 and TRBJ2-5; 7 bases are shared with TRBD1. Germline CDR1 and CDR2: KGHSH and LQKENI. The CDR3 contains 15 residues. Trimming took 4 bases from V and 2 from J; bases not matched to a gene: 7. Written as DNA, the CDR3 is TGTGCCAGCTCACAAGGGACAGCCTTGCAAGAGACCCAGTACTTC. Translating gives CASSQGTALQETQYF.

This clone was counted a single time. The V gene is TRBV14, the J gene TRBJ1-2; D is possibly TRBD1 (5 bases). V was clipped by 4 bases and J by 3 bases, with 21 bases between them. Per germline, CDR1 SGHDN and CDR2 FVKESK. CDR3 length: 17 residues. In DNA form, the CDR3 reads TGTGCCAGCAGCCGAGCGGAGGGGAGTAGTTCTGACTATGGCTACACCTTC. This sequence encodes CASSRAEGSSSDYGYTF.

This clone occurred a few times. This chain connects TRBV7-6 to TRBJ2-1; 13 bases match TRBD2. This CDR3 is 17 amino acids long. Germline CDR1 is SGHVS and CDR2 is FNYEAQ. V trimming: 5 bases; J trimming: 4 bases; junction bases outside the gene matches: 8. CDR3 in DNA: TGTGCCAGCAGCCCGCAATCGGGACTAGCGGGGTACAATGAGCAGTTCTTC. It encodes CASSPQSGLAGYNEQFF.

The chain carries TRBV30 and TRBJ1-5; 9 bases are a match to TRBD1. The CDR3 runs to 16 residues. Trimming at V came to 0 bases and at J to 6 bases, leaving 9 bases not matched to a gene. Germline V gene data show CDR1 as GTSNPN and CDR2 as SVGIG (reference sequence). As DNA, the CDR3 is TGTGCCTGGAGTGTCCCGGACGGGACAGGGATTCAGCCCCAGCATTTT. It yields the protein CAWSVPDGTGIQPQHF.

This clone was observed a few times. The chain employs TRBV5-6 and TRBJ2-7; D gene ambiguous. This CDR3 spans 13 amino acids. Germline V lookup: CDR1 SGHDT, CDR2 YYEEEE. With 4 bases removed from V and 3 bases from J, the gap between germline ends came to 11 bases. CDR3 in amino acids: CASSPVIGYEQYF. CDR3 in DNA: TGTGCCAGCAGCCCGGTGATTGGCTACGAGCAGTACTTC.

V is TRBV27 and J is TRBJ1-1, with D maybe TRBD1 (6 bases). V lost 6 bases and J 1 base, leaving 15 bases between the germline ends. The CDR3 has 15 amino acids. Germline CDR1 reads MNHEY; CDR2 reads SMNVEV (reference sequence). The CDR3: CASSPGGTWNTEAFF. The CDR3 nucleotides read TGTGCCAGCAGCCCGGGGGGCACCTGGAACACTGAAGCTTTCTTT.

CDR3 nucleotides: TGCGCCAGCAGCCAAGATTGGGGGACAGGGAGGGGCTACACCTTC. Translation: CASSQDWGTGRGYTF. J is TRBJ1-2 and V is TRBV4-1; 9 bases line up with TRBD1. After removal of 0 bases from V and 8 bases from J, the junction contained 7 bases not matched to a gene. The germline V gene has CDR1 MGHRA and CDR2 YSYEKL. The CDR3 extends over 15 amino acids.

The chain uses TRBV5-1 and TRBJ2-2; 10 bases fit TRBD2. Looked up from germline, CDR1 is SGHRS and CDR2 is YFSETQ. The CDR3 length is 17 residues. Germline trimming cut 0 bases from V and 6 bases from J; bases unmatched to any gene: 8. CDR3 coding DNA: TGCGCCAGCAGCTTGGCCGGAGCGGGAGGGCCTTCCGGGGAGCTGTTTTTT. Translation gives CASSLAGAGGPSGELFF.

This clone was counted a few times. J is TRBJ1-5 and V is TRBV18; a possible D gene is TRBD1 (6 bases). Trimming took 0 bases from V and 5 from J, leaving 14 bases between them. Germline V CDR1 and CDR2: KGHSH, LQKENI. The CDR3 runs to 16 residues. The CDR3 DNA sequence: TGTGCCAGCTCACCACCGATCTATCCAGGGGATCAGCCCCAGCATTTT. Its protein is CASSPPIYPGDQPQHF.

J is TRBJ1-4 and V is TRBV27; 9 bases line up with TRBD1. The CDR3 has 15 amino acids. V trimming: 6 bases; J trimming: 0 bases; junction bases outside the gene matches: 2. In germline, CDR1 is MNHEY, CDR2 SMNVEV (reference sequence). This CDR3 is CASRTGGTTNEKLFF. For the CDR3, the DNA is TGTGCCAGCAGAACAGGGGGCACAACTAATGAAAAACTGTTTTTT.

This clone was observed a handful of times. V usage is TRBV15 and J usage is TRBJ1-4, with TRBD1 matching 12 bases. The CDR3 is 16 amino acids. Germline CDR1 is LNHNV and CDR2 is YYDKDF (reference sequence). Losses at the gene ends were 4 bases for V and 8 bases for J; bases not matched to a gene: 8. CDR3 amino acids: CATSIGTGGLGEKLFF. CDR3 sequence (DNA): TGTGCCACCAGCATCGGGACAGGGGGCTTGGGGGAAAAACTGTTTTTT.

The chain joins TRBV4-1 to TRBJ2-1, with D possibly being TRBD2 (7 bases). Trimming removed 1 base at V and 6 bases at J, with 19 bases between. Germline lookup yields CDR1 MGHRA and CDR2 YSYEKL. The CDR3 is 17 residues long. CDR3 protein: CASSQGPPRGRPNEQFF. The CDR3 DNA follows: TGCGCCAGCAGCCAAGGACCTCCGCGGGGGCGTCCCAATGAGCAGTTCTTC.

The chain combines TRBV28 with TRBJ2-2; TRBD2 aligns across 12 bases. The CDR3 extends over 16 amino acids. The germline V gene has CDR1 MDHEN and CDR2 SYDVKM. The V and J ends lost 3 bases and 1 base, in that order; junction bases with no gene match: 0. The CDR3 DNA reads as TGTGCCAGCAGTTTGGGACTAGCGGGGAACACCGGGGAGCTGTTTTTT. Translated: CASSLGLAGNTGELFF. Full variable domain (rest looked up from reference TRBV28 and TRBJ2-2): DVKVTQSSRYLVKRTGEKVFLECVQDMDHENMFWYRQDPGLGLRLIYFSYDVKMKEKGDIPEGYSVSREKKERFSLILESASTNQTSMYLCASSLGLAGNTGELFFGEGSRLTVL.

V gene TRBV4-3 combines with J gene TRBJ2-5; 13 nucleotides agree with TRBD2. CDR1 is LGHNA and CDR2 is YSLEER in the germline V gene. CDR3 length: 19 residues. V lost 0 bases and J lost 3; bases outside the gene matches: 10. The CDR3 nucleotides read TGCGCCAGCAGCCAAGAGAGGACTAGCGGGAGTCCTGAAAAAGAGACCCAGTACTTC. Translated: CASSQERTSGSPEKETQYF.

The chain couples TRBV28 to TRBJ2-3, with 10 bases lining up with TRBD1. The CDR3 has 16 amino acids. Germline V gives CDR1 MDHEN, CDR2 SYDVKM. V shed 6 bases and J 2 bases; nucleotides not matched to a gene: 8. The CDR3 DNA follows: TGTGCCAGCAGCCAAGGGGGACAGGGGCACACAGATACGCAGTATTTT. Translation: CASSQGGQGHTDTQYF.

The rearrangement uses TRBV19 and TRBJ2-7, with unresolved D. CDR1 and CDR2 (germline): LNHDA, SQIVND (reference sequence). Deletions cut 5 bases from V and 4 bases from J, with 15 bases between. The CDR3 extends over 14 amino acids. As DNA, the CDR3 is TGTGCCAGTAGTTCCTCCGACTGGCATTACGAGCAGTACTTC. This gives the protein CASSSSDWHYEQYF.

The table lists this clone with a few counts. The chain couples TRBV25-1 to TRBJ1-1; D may be TRBD1 (5 bases). Germline V gene lookup returns CDR1 MGHDK and CDR2 SYGVNS. V dropped 7 bases and J dropped 10 bases, with 13 bases sitting between them. The CDR3 loop spans 11 amino acids. CDR3 amino acids: CASTHNGGAFF. In DNA, the CDR3 is TGTGCCAGCACCCATAACGGGGGAGCTTTCTTT.